This TCR beta chain was sequenced for a study of T cells in Graves' hyperthyroidism and ophthalmopathy. Findings and caveats of the study: Stable hyperthyroidism was separated from ophthalmopathy by a model based on 13 V-J features.

Researchers amplified the TCR beta CDR3 regions from RNA transcripts. TCR CDR3 underwent first-round RT-PCR with the HTBI primer set. MiXCR, applied by TCRdb to the multiplex PCR reads, yields one record per CDR3 protein. The sample lists 470,000 or so distinct CDR3 sequences, about a fifth occurring once. This clonotype appeared a few times. Its antigen is unidentified. Uncontrolled infection, other autoimmune disease, pregnancy or lactation barred patients from enrollment. The receptor was derived from a young man with Graves' hyperthyroidism. The source material was blood.

The CDR3: CASSLSPRSPLHF. Written as DNA, the CDR3 is TGTGCCAGCAGTTTATCGCCCCGATCACCCCTCCACTTT. This chain joins TRBV28 and TRBJ1-6; D is undetermined. This CDR3 is 13 amino acids long. Per germline, CDR1 MDHEN and CDR2 SYDVKM. Deletions cut 1 base from V and 10 bases from J, with 8 bases between.